A selection of T cell receptor beta chains follows, all from one sample in a study of Ad26.COV2.S vaccination and SARS-CoV-2 variants. TCRdb's copy holds only in-frame clones and misses some; the assay was immunoSEQ multiplex PCR. The sample contains some 480,000 clones, roughly 87% of which appear only once. The specimen was peripheral blood, collected in a trial of Ad26.COV2.S vaccine versus placebo. Receptors were obtained from a person aged 18-65 years who received the Ad26.COV2.S COVID-19 vaccine or a placebo. CDR3s leave out the opening cysteine and the closing phenylalanine or tryptophan. The order of the fields is J gene, D gene, V gene, CDR3 protein. D genes are given only for firm matches.

J: TRBJ1-1; D: -; V: TRBV18; CDR3: ASSPIENTEAF
J: TRBJ1-5; D: -; V: TRBV30; CDR3: AWGLGNQPQH
J: TRBJ2-1; D: -; V: TRBV6-2/TRBV6-3; CDR3: ASSASSLEQF
J: TRBJ1-1; D: TRBD1; V: TRBV7-2; CDR3: ASSLEGTGYTEAF
J: TRBJ2-2; D: -; V: TRBV28; CDR3: ASSALRRANTGELF
J: TRBJ2-7; D: TRBD1; V: TRBV6-6; CDR3: ASSPRDRGPYEQY
J: TRBJ1-6; D: -; V: TRBV7-2; CDR3: ASSPKGQTYSYNSPLH
J: TRBJ2-1; D: TRBD1; V: TRBV24-1; CDR3: ATSDNRGTSYNEQF
J: TRBJ2-7; D: -; V: TRBV6-6; CDR3: ASSYVPGAGYEQY
J: TRBJ2-1; D: TRBD2; V: TRBV7-3; CDR3: ASSPMRAGGEQF
J: TRBJ2-7; D: -; V: TRBV5-1; CDR3: ASSLGTKSSYEQY
J: TRBJ1-6; D: TRBD1; V: TRBV4-3; CDR3: ASSRYRDRNSPLH
J: TRBJ2-1; D: -; V: TRBV7-9; CDR3: ASNQVGGANEQF
J: TRBJ1-4; D: -; V: TRBV6-5; CDR3: ASSRGYNEKLF
J: TRBJ2-2; D: -; V: TRBV21-1; CDR3: ASSKRLGSGELF
J: TRBJ2-7; D: TRBD2; V: TRBV4-1; CDR3: ASSQGQVAGIYEQY
J: TRBJ1-1; D: TRBD1; V: TRBV6-2/TRBV6-3; CDR3: ASSPNRGRAF
J: TRBJ2-2; D: -; V: TRBV24-1; CDR3: ATSVAGLNTGELF
J: TRBJ1-2; D: TRBD1; V: TRBV28; CDR3: ASSRDSNYGYT
J: TRBJ2-7; D: TRBD2; V: TRBV18; CDR3: ASSPGTSGSYMYEQY
J: TRBJ1-1; D: -; V: TRBV5-8; CDR3: ASSLPGHRDDTEAF
J: TRBJ2-5; D: TRBD1; V: TRBV19; CDR3: ASSIDGTVQETQY
J: TRBJ1-5; D: -; V: TRBV6-5; CDR3: ASSTGQPQH
J: TRBJ2-2; D: TRBD2; V: TRBV7-8; CDR3: ASSLALGGRANTGELF
J: TRBJ2-7; D: -; V: TRBV7-8; CDR3: ASSLAAEGYEQY
J: TRBJ2-5; D: -; V: TRBV7-2; CDR3: ASRLVEGKETQY
J: TRBJ2-1; D: TRBD2; V: TRBV6-5; CDR3: ASRGTSGVYNEQF
J: TRBJ2-2; D: -; V: TRBV7-2; CDR3: ASSLDPTGELF
J: TRBJ1-4; D: -; V: TRBV7-8; CDR3: ASSLGGRANEKLF